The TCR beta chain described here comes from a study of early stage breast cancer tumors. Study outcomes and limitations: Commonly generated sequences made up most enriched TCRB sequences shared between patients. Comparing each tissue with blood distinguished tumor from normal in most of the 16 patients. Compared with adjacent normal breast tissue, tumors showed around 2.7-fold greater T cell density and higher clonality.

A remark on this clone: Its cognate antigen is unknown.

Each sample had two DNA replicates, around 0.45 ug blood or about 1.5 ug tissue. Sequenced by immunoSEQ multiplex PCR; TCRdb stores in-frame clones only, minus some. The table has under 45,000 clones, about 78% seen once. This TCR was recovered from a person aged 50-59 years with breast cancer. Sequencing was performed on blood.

CDR3 amino acids: CASSSGGGQGFNEQYF. CDR3 coding DNA: TGTGCCAGCAGCTCCGGGGGGGGACAGGGGTTCAACGAGCAGTACTTC. This rearrangement joins TRBV7-9 to TRBJ2-7; 10 bases align to TRBD1. The CDR3 is 16 residues long. V dropped 4 bases and J dropped 5; count of bases not matched to a gene: 11. Germline V lookup: CDR1 SEHNR, CDR2 FQNEAQ (reference sequence).